These 18 T cell receptor beta chains came from one sample sequenced in a study of T cell repertoires in cytomegalovirus infection. One entry per CDR3 protein, called by TCRdb with MiXCR from the reads. The sample has 480,000 or so distinct CDR3 sequences, over 9% seen once; the top ten hold more than 8.5%. Material: PBMCs. These receptors originate from a human donor in good health (CMV status not recorded). Some clones in this sample may be carry-over from other donors' samples.

The chain uses TRBV9 and TRBJ2-7, with 9 bases lining up with TRBD1. The CDR3 is 14 residues long. From germline, CDR1 is SGDLS and CDR2 YYNGEE. The J segment lost 3 bases and the V segment lost 4 bases, leaving 5 bases of the junction unmatched. This CDR3 reads CASSPYRGHYEQYF. CDR3 nucleotide sequence: TGTGCCAGCAGCCCCTACAGGGGGCACTACGAGCAGTACTTC.

Only a few counts were recorded for this clonotype. This chain uses TRBV27 with TRBJ2-7; 7 nucleotides align to TRBD1. Per the germline V gene, CDR1 is MNHEY and CDR2 is SMNVEV (reference sequence). The CDR3 has 14 residues. V was clipped by 3 bases and J by 5 bases; unmatched bases: 7. CDR3 protein: CASSFSDRVDEQYF. The CDR3 nucleotides read TGTGCCAGCAGTTTCTCCGACAGGGTTGACGAGCAGTACTTC.

There are many counts of this clonotype. The V call is TRBV2, the J call TRBJ1-5; TRBD1 is a possible D gene (5 bases). Trimming stripped 6 bases from V and 0 bases from J, with 12 bases between. This CDR3 contains 15 residues. Germline V lookup: CDR1 SNHLY, CDR2 FYNNEI. The CDR3 reads CASRGDLNSNQPQHF. CDR3 DNA sequence: TGTGCCAGCAGGGGGGACTTAAATAGCAATCAGCCCCAGCATTTT.

This clonotype was seen only a few times. This chain joins TRBV5-4 and TRBJ2-5, with TRBD2 matching 14 bases. This CDR3 spans 17 amino acids. CDR1 and CDR2 (germline): SGHNT, YYREEE (reference sequence). With 3 bases clipped from V and 2 bases from J, the junction kept 6 bases outside the gene matches. The CDR3 sequence: CASSWTSGGTRQETQYF. CDR3 sequence (DNA): TGTGCCAGCAGCTGGACTAGCGGGGGGACTCGACAAGAGACCCAGTACTTC. Full variable domain (outside the CDR3, taken from reference TRBV5-4 and TRBJ2-5): ETGVTQSPTHLIKTRGQQVTLRCSSQSGHNTVSWYQQALGQGPQFIFQYYREEENGRGNFPPRFSGLQFPNYSSELNVNALELDDSALYLCASSWTSGGTRQETQYFGPGTRLLVL.

In its sample, this clonotype was seen a few times. The chain is built from TRBV6-1 and TRBJ2-5, with D possibly being TRBD1 (5 bases). V was cut by 5 bases and J by 5 bases, with 12 bases left in between. Germline CDR1 MNHNS, CDR2 SASEGT. The CDR3 is made up of 13 amino acids. The CDR3: CASSLQAGETQYF. The DNA of the CDR3 is TGTGCCAGCAGTTTACAGGCTGGGGAGACCCAGTACTTC.

This clonotype has at least ten counts. The chain recombines TRBV7-9 with TRBJ2-7; 12 bases agree with TRBD2. Trimming took 5 bases from V and 2 from J; bases not matched to a gene: 13. Germline CDR1 reads SEHNR; CDR2 reads FQNEAQ (reference sequence). The CDR3 has 18 amino acids. CDR3 sequence: CASSKDATSGSQTYEQYF. The CDR3 DNA follows: TGTGCCAGCAGCAAAGACGCGACTAGCGGGAGCCAAACCTACGAGCAGTACTTC.

The gene calls are TRBV10-3 and TRBJ2-1; 7 bases are a match to TRBD2. Germline trimming cut 6 bases from V and 8 bases from J; bases unmatched to any gene: 10. Germline CDR1 reads ENHRY; CDR2 reads SYGVKD. There are 14 residues in the CDR3. CDR3 residues: CAIREGGAGDEQFF. The CDR3 DNA sequence: TGTGCCATCAGGGAGGGCGGTGCGGGAGATGAGCAGTTCTTC.

The chain combines TRBV27 with TRBJ2-3; TRBD2 matches 7 bases. Germline assignment: CDR1 MNHEY and CDR2 SMNVEV (reference sequence). J was trimmed by 4 bases and V by 6 bases; bases with no gene match: 10. The CDR3 runs 15 residues. The CDR3 protein is CASSGLDPFPDTQYF. In DNA, the CDR3 is TGTGCCAGCAGCGGACTAGACCCTTTCCCAGATACGCAGTATTTT.

This clonotype occurred many times. The rearrangement uses TRBV7-2 and TRBJ2-4; TRBD2 matches at 10 bases. This CDR3 comprises 16 residues. Trimming at V came to 2 bases and at J to 6 bases, leaving 7 bases not matched to a gene. Germline V gene sequence: CDR1 SGHTA, CDR2 FQGNSA. The CDR3 region has the DNA TGTGCCAGCAGCTTATGGATAGCGGGAGGTGGAAACATTCAGTACTTC. Protein sequence: CASSLWIAGGGNIQYF.

This clonotype came up a few times. The chain employs TRBV18 and TRBJ2-1; D not certain. Between the trimmed V and J ends, which lost 2 bases and 0 bases, there was a span of 8 bases. The CDR3 is made up of 15 amino acids. Germline V gives CDR1 KGHSH, CDR2 LQKENI. In DNA, the CDR3 is TGTGCCAGCTCACCAGGAACCATCTCCTACAATGAGCAGTTCTTC. Amino acid sequence: CASSPGTISYNEQFF.

This clonotype was recorded many times. The V call is TRBV7-9, the J call TRBJ1-6; D remains unclear. Germline CDR1 reads SEHNR; CDR2 reads FQNEAQ (reference sequence). The length of the CDR3 is 14 residues. V was pared by 5 bases and J by 9 bases, with 14 bases between. Written as DNA, the CDR3 is TGTGCCAGCAGCCCTCCCGGGGAGGGTTCACCCCTCCACTTT. This codes for CASSPPGEGSPLHF.

The table lists this clonotype with many counts. V is TRBV28 and J is TRBJ2-2; 9 bases are shared with TRBD2. Looked up from germline, CDR1 is MDHEN and CDR2 is SYDVKM. Unmatched junction bases numbered 4, after V lost 6 bases and J lost 2 bases. The CDR3 consists of 15 residues. The CDR3 coding sequence is TGTGCCAGCAGAGAAGCGGGGGGAAACACCGGGGAGCTGTTTTTT. Its protein is CASREAGGNTGELFF.

This clonotype occurred a few times. The V and J genes are TRBV20-1 and TRBJ2-7, with 9 positions matching TRBD2. This CDR3 has 17 amino acids. The trim removed 0 bases at V and 2 bases at J, leaving 11 bases unmatched. Germline CDR1 reads DFQATT; CDR2 reads SNEGSKA (reference sequence). The CDR3 nucleotides read TGCAGTGCTAGAGATAAGGGTAGCGGGAGTTTCGCCTACGAGCAGTACTTC. Its protein is CSARDKGSGSFAYEQYF.

CDR3 nucleotide sequence: TGCGCCAGCAGCTTGGAATCGGTCTCCTACAATGAGCAGTTCTTC. The encoded protein is CASSLESVSYNEQFF. The chain couples TRBV5-1 to TRBJ2-1; D is uncertain. CDR3 length equals 15 residues. CDR1 SGHRS and CDR2 YFSETQ come from the germline V gene. Trimming cost V 0 bases and J 0 bases, with 7 bases left between them.

The table lists this clonotype with many counts. The gene calls are TRBV7-8 and TRBJ1-4, with D tentatively TRBD1 (6 bases). Trimming cost V 5 bases and J 7 bases, with 17 bases left between them. The CDR3 is 15 residues long. The germline CDR1 and CDR2 sequences are SGHVS and FQNEAQ. CDR3 coding DNA: TGTGCCAGCAGCCCGGAGGACAGCTGGAGTGAAAAACTGTTTTTT. This gives the protein CASSPEDSWSEKLFF.

This clonotype was seen only a few times. The rearrangement joins TRBV25-1 to TRBJ1-6; D not certain. V was clipped by 3 bases and J by 4 bases, with 4 bases between them. CDR3 length equals 13 residues. The germline V gene has CDR1 MGHDK and CDR2 SYGVNS. The CDR3 reads CASSEVYNSPLHF. In DNA, the CDR3 is TGTGCCAGCAGTGAGGTTTATAATTCACCCCTCCACTTT.

This clonotype has at least ten counts. The V gene is TRBV28, the J gene TRBJ2-7, with 7 bases that match TRBD1. From germline, CDR1 is MDHEN and CDR2 SYDVKM. The CDR3 spans 16 residues. V dropped 9 bases and J dropped 0; count of bases not matched to a gene: 14. The CDR3 region is CASRTGFNRISYEQYF. The CDR3 DNA sequence: TGTGCCAGTCGGACAGGTTTTAACAGGATCTCCTACGAGCAGTACTTC.

This clonotype has a count of ten or more. The V and J genes are TRBV12-5 and TRBJ1-5, with D hard to call. The CDR3 totals 14 residues. Trimming stripped 5 bases from V and 0 bases from J, with 8 bases between. The germline gives CDR1 LGHNT, CDR2 FRNRAP. Here the CDR3 reads CASGPRVSNQPQHF. CDR3 nucleotide sequence: TGTGCTAGTGGTCCTCGGGTTAGCAATCAGCCCCAGCATTTT.